Listed below are T cell receptor beta chains from one sample, sequenced in a study of molecular identifiers for immune sequencing clone quantification. TCRdb redid the calling of the PCR reads with MiXCR, one entry per CDR3 protein. In the table there are hundreds of thousands of distinct CDR3 sequences, about 25% of which are singletons. The sequenced material came from naive CD8+ T cells from blood, with Jurkat cell RNA spiked in. The receptors stem from a human donor in good health. Some libraries in this study had Jurkat cell RNA spiked in. Both conserved end residues are part of each CDR3. A D gene is named only where the DNA matches it firmly. Part of the rows lack a size; the others show once, few, many or a class for expanded clones.

>TRBJ2-1|TRBD1|TRBV6-5|.
TGTGCCAGCAGGCCCGACAGGGGGGACAATGAGCAGTTCTTC
CASRPDRGDNEQFF
>TRBJ2-7|TRBD1|TRBV5-1|many
TGCGCCAGCAGCCCCGGACAGGGGTACTACGAGCAGTACTTC
CASSPGQGYYEQYF
>TRBJ2-1|.|TRBV7-6|few
TGTGCCAGCAGCTTAGATGGGGGGAGCAATGAGCAGTTCTTC
CASSLDGGSNEQFF
>TRBJ2-5|TRBD1|TRBV30|few
TGTGCCTGGAGTTCCGGGACAGGGTTAGTAGAGACCCAGTACTTC
CAWSSGTGLVETQYF
>TRBJ1-1|.|TRBV4-1|many
TGCGCCAGCAGCCCTACCGGAGGGGGAGGGACTGAAGCTTTCTTT
CASSPTGGGGTEAFF
>TRBJ2-1|TRBD1|TRBV6-6|.
TGTGCCAGCAGTTACGGCGTCAGGGGGCCTAAGGGTGAGCAGTTCTTC
CASSYGVRGPKGEQFF
>TRBJ2-2|.|TRBV7-9|many
TGTGCCAGCAGCGAATGGACAGACACCGGGGAGCTGTTTTTT
CASSEWTDTGELFF
>TRBJ2-3|TRBD1|TRBV6-5|many
TGTGCCAGCAGCCACGACAGGGGGCTTTCAGATACGCAGTATTTT
CASSHDRGLSDTQYF
>TRBJ2-3|TRBD2|TRBV7-2|many
TGTGCCAGCAGCTTTCCCTCTAGCGGGACTAGCACAGATACGCAGTATTTT
CASSFPSSGTSTDTQYF
>TRBJ2-3|.|TRBV24-1|.
TGTGCCACCAGTGATTTGGTGGCAGCTAGCACAGATACGCAGTATTTT
CATSDLVAASTDTQYF
>TRBJ2-7|.|TRBV19|.
TGTGCCAGTAGTATAGGGCAGGGTGTTGACGAGCAGTACTTC
CASSIGQGVDEQYF
>TRBJ2-7|TRBD1|TRBV29-1|many
TGCAGCGTTGAAGGGACAGGGGGACCAGGGCAGTACTTC
CSVEGTGGPGQYF
>TRBJ1-2|.|TRBV19|.
TGTGCCAGTAGCCCACTCGGTGGCGGCTACACCTTC
CASSPLGGGYTF
>TRBJ2-7|.|TRBV6-6|.
TGTGCCAGCAGTTACTCGACGGACATGGGGGACTACGAGCAGTACTTC
CASSYSTDMGDYEQYF
>TRBJ2-2|.|TRBV19|few
TGTGCCAGTAGTGTCAGGGGGGCGAACACCGGGGAGCTGTTTTTT
CASSVRGANTGELFF
>TRBJ2-6|.|TRBV19|few
TGTGCCAGTAGCCTAACCGGGGGGGCCAACGTCCTGACTTTC
CASSLTGGANVLTF
>TRBJ2-7|.|TRBV7-6|few
TGTGCCAGCAGCCAGAAATTCAATGCTGACGAGCAGTACTTC
CASSQKFNADEQYF
>TRBJ2-7|.|TRBV13|few
TGTGCCAGCAACTTCGGGTACGAGCAGTACTTC
CASNFGYEQYF
>TRBJ2-6|TRBD1|TRBV27|many
TGTGCCAGCAGTCCCACAGGGGTAGCTGGGGCCAACGTCCTGACTTTC
CASSPTGVAGANVLTF
>TRBJ2-5|.|TRBV30|.
TGTGCCCGCCCGCGGGTCGCATACCCCGCGCCCCCGTCCTTC
CARPRVAYPAPPSF
>TRBJ2-7|.|TRBV5-5|few
TGTGCCAGCAGCTTGGACAGGCCACTAAACGAGCAGTACTTC
CASSLDRPLNEQYF
>TRBJ2-2|.|TRBV19|few
TGTGCCAGTAGTATGTTCCAGGGTTCGGGGGAGCTGTTTTTT
CASSMFQGSGELFF
>TRBJ2-3|.|TRBV6-2/TRBV6-3|many
TGTGCCAGCAGTTACCTGCGGGGCACAGATACGCAGTATTTT
CASSYLRGTDTQYF
>TRBJ2-5|TRBD2|TRBV4-1|many
TGTGCCAGCAGCCAAGCGGGGGGCCTGGAGACCCAGTACTTC
CASSQAGGLETQYF
>TRBJ1-5|.|TRBV19|many
TGTGCCAGTGGGTCAGACTATAGCAATCAGCCCCAGCATTTT
CASGSDYSNQPQHF